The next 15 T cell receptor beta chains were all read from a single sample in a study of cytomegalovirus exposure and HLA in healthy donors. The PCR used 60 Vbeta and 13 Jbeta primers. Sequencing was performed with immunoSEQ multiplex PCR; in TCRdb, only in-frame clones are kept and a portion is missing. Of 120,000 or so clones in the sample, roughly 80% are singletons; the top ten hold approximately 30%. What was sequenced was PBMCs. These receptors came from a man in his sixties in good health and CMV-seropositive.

The CDR3 coding sequence is TGTGCCAGCAGTTACTTGGCAGGGGATAATGAAAAACTGTTTTTT. It yields the protein CASSYLAGDNEKLFF. The V and J genes are TRBV6-5 and TRBJ1-4, with a weak D call TRBD1 (6 bases). In germline, CDR1 is MNHEY, CDR2 SVGAGI. V gave up 1 base and J gave up 4 bases, with 10 bases separating them. The CDR3 contains 15 residues.

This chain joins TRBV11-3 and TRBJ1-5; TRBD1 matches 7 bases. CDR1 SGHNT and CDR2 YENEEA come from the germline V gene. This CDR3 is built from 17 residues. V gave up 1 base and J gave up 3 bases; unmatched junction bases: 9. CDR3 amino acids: CASSLGVTGTDNQPQHF. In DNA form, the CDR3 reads TGTGCCAGCAGCTTAGGGGTAACCGGGACAGACAATCAGCCCCAGCATTTT.

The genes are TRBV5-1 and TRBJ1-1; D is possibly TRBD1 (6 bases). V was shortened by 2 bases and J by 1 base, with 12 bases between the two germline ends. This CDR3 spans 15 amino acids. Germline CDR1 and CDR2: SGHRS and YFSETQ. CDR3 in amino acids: CASSFTGFGNTEAFF. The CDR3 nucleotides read TGCGCCAGCAGCTTCACAGGGTTCGGGAACACTGAAGCTTTCTTT.

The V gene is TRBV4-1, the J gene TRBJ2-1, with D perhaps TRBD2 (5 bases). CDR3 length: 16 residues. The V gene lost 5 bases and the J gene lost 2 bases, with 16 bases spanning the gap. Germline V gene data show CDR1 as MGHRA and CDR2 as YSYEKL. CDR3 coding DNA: TGCGCCAGCAGCTCCTATGCCGGGGAGACCTACAATGAGCAGTTCTTC. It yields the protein CASSSYAGETYNEQFF.

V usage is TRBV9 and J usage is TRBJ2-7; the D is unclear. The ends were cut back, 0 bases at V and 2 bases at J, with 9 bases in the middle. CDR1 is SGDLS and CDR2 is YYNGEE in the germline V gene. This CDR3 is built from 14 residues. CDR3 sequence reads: CASSVEHSTYEQYF. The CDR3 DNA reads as TGTGCCAGCAGCGTAGAGCACAGCACCTACGAGCAGTACTTC.

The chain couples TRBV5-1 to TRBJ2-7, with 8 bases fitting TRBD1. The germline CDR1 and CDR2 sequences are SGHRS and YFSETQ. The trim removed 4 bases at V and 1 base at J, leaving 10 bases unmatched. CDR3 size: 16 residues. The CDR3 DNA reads TGCGCCAGCAGCCCCAAAGGACAGGGAAGTTCCTACGAGCAGTACTTC. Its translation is CASSPKGQGSSYEQYF.

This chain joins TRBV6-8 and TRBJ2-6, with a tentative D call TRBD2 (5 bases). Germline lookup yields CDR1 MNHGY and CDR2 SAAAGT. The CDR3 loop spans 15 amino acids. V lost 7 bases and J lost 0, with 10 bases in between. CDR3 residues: CASIGGSSGANVLTF. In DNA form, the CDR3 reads TGTGCCAGCATAGGAGGAAGCTCTGGGGCCAACGTCCTGACTTTC.

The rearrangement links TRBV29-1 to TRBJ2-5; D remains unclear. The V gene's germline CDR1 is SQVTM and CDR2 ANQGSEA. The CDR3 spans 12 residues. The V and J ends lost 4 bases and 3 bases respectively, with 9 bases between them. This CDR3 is CSVGGSKETQYF. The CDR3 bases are TGCAGCGTTGGAGGCAGCAAAGAGACCCAGTACTTC. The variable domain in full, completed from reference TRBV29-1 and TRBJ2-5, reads SAVISQKPSRDICQRGTSLTIQCQVDSQVTMMFWYRQQPGQSLTLIATANQGSEATYESGFVIDKFPISRPNLTFSTLTVSNMSPEDSSIYLCSVGGSKETQYFGPGTRLLVL.

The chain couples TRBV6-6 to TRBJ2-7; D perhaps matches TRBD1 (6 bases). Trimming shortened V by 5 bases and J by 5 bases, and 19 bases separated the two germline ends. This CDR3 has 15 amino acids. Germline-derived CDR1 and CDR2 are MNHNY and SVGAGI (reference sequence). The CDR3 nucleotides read TGTGCCAGCAGTCGATCACAGGGCTCCAGGGACGAGCAGTACTTC. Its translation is CASSRSQGSRDEQYF.

The CDR3 loop is CASSLANRNQPQHF. CDR3 DNA sequence: TGTGCCAGCAGCTTAGCGAACAGGAATCAGCCCCAGCATTTT. The V call is TRBV7-8, the J call TRBJ1-5; weak D call: TRBD1 (5 bases). Germline V CDR1 and CDR2: SGHVS, FQNEAQ. The CDR3 contains 14 residues. With 0 bases removed from V and 4 bases from J, the gap between germline ends came to 7 bases.

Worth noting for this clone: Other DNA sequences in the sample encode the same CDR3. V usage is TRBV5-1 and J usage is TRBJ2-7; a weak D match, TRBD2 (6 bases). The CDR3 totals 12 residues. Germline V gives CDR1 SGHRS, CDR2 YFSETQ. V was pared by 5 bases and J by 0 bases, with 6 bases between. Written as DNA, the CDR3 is TGCGCCAGCAGGGAGGGCTCCTACGAGCAGTACTTC. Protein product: CASREGSYEQYF.

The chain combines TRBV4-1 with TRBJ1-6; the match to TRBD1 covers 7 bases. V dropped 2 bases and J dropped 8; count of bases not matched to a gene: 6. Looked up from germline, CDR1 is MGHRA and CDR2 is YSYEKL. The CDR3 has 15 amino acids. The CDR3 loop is CASSQYTGVDSPLHF. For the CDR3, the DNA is TGCGCCAGCAGCCAATACACAGGGGTGGATTCACCCCTCCACTTT.

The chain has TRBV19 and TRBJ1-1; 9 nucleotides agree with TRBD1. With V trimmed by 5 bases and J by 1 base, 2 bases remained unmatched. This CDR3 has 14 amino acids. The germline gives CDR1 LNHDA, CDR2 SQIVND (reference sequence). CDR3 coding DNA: TGTGCCAGTAGTTCGGGACAGGGGAACACTGAAGCTTTCTTT. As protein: CASSSGQGNTEAFF.

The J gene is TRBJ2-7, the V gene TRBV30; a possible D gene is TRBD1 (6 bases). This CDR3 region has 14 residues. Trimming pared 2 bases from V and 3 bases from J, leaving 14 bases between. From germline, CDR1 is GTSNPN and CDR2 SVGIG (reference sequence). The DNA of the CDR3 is TGTGCCTGGAGTCGTAGGGGGATAAGCTACGAGCAGTACTTC. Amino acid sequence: CAWSRRGISYEQYF.

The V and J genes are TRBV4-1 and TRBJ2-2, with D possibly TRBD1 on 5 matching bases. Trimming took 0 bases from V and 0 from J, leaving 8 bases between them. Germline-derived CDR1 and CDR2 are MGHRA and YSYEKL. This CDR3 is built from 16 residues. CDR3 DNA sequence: TGCGCCAGCAGCCAAGAGTTCAGGGCGAACACCGGGGAGCTGTTTTTT. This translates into CASSQEFRANTGELFF.